These 3 T cell receptor beta chains came from one sample sequenced in a study of tumor-infiltrating lymphocytes in glioblastoma multiforme. Three nested ARM-PCR rounds with V-beta and C-beta primers built TCRB libraries. TCRdb redid the calling of the multiplex PCR reads with MiXCR, one entry per CDR3 protein. This sample has about 32,000 distinct CDR3 sequences, with 60% to 75% found just once. The sample was brain tumor tissue. Receptor source: a male donor with glioblastoma.

A word on this clonotype: The CDR3 does not close with the conserved phenylalanine or tryptophan, likely indicating a read error. The limits of the CDR3 on the DNA are not certain, so only TCRdb's listed CDR3 is given. The V and J genes are TRBV6-6 and TRBJ2-7. The CDR3 length is 14 residues, termini included. Germline CDR1 is MNHNY and CDR2 is SVGAGI (reference sequence). CDR3 sequence reads: CASSYSRQSCEKYL.

Comment on this clonotype: A read error may explain this, as a much larger clone is one base away. The genes are TRBV29-1 and TRBJ2-7; D not resolved. Trimming removed 7 bases at V and 0 bases at J, with 22 bases between. CDR3 length: 16 residues. Germline V gene lookup returns CDR1 SQVTM and CDR2 ANQGSEA. In DNA form, the CDR3 reads TGCAGCGATGAGAAAGAAGGCACCCTACGCTCCTACGAGCAGTACTTC. Translated, it gives CSDEKEGTLRSYEQYF.

A word on this clonotype: A much more abundant neighbour one base away suggests this may be a read error. The chain recombines TRBV5-1 with TRBJ2-2; 8 positions agree with TRBD1. V trimming: 4 bases; J trimming: 5 bases; junction bases outside the gene matches: 1. The V gene's germline CDR1 is SGHRS and CDR2 YFSETQ. The CDR3 is made up of 13 amino acids. CDR3 sequence: CASSRQGTGELFF. The CDR3 DNA sequence: TGCGCCAGCAGCAGACAGGGGACCGGGGAGCTGTTTTTT.